The 32 T cell receptor beta chains in this list originate from one sample, sequenced in a study of CD8 T cells in ankylosing spondylitis. MiXCR, run by TCRdb on the 5' RACE reads, gives a single entry per CDR3 protein. The sample yields under 150,000 distinct CDR3 sequences, approximately 10% seen once. The sequenced sample was blood, either unsorted or a sorted T cell fraction (not recorded which). The source is a female donor with ankylosing spondylitis or in good health (not recorded which).

At least ten counts were recorded for this clonotype. The DNA for the CDR3 is TGTGCCAGCAGCTTAAGGAGGGGTAATGAAAAACTGTTTTTT. This encodes CASSLRRGNEKLFF. The chain uses TRBV7-2 and TRBJ1-4; perhaps TRBD1 as D (5 bases). The germline V gene has CDR1 SGHTA and CDR2 FQGNSA. Trimming shortened V by 2 bases and J by 4 bases, and 8 bases separated the two germline ends. The CDR3 contains 14 residues.

In its sample, this clonotype was seen many times. The genes are TRBV19 and TRBJ2-1, with D maybe TRBD2 (5 bases). CDR1 and CDR2 (germline): LNHDA, SQIVND (reference sequence). V gave up 6 bases and J gave up 2 bases, with 17 bases separating them. The CDR3 extends over 16 amino acids. The CDR3 region is CASRSLQRTTYNEQFF. CDR3 bases: TGTGCCAGTAGGAGCCTTCAGCGGACGACCTACAATGAGCAGTTCTTC.

This clonotype was seen a few times. The V call is TRBV2, the J call TRBJ2-1; 9 nucleotides agree with TRBD2. CDR1 and CDR2 from the germline V gene are SNHLY and FYNNEI. The CDR3 has 14 amino acids. With 7 bases clipped from V and 3 bases from J, the junction kept 4 bases outside the gene matches. CDR3 protein: CASTSGAVYNEQFF. The CDR3, as DNA: TGTGCCAGCACTAGCGGGGCGGTCTACAATGAGCAGTTCTTC.

Details on this clonotype: A read error may be the cause here, since a much bigger clone is one base away. This chain uses TRBV11-2 with TRBJ2-5; 11 nucleotides line up with TRBD2. The CDR3 runs 17 residues. Germline values: CDR1 SGHAT, CDR2 FQNNGV. The CDR3 DNA reads TGTGCCAGCAGCTTTGAGTCGCTAGCGGGGGGCCAAGAGACCCGGTACTTC. Translation gives CASSFESLAGGQETRYF.

This clonotype was detected many times. The chain carries TRBV12-3 or TRBV12-4 and TRBJ1-1, with a weak D call TRBD1 (5 bases). Trimming pared 5 bases from V and 1 base from J, leaving 14 bases between. The CDR3 consists of 15 residues. The CDR3: CASSLFGTANTEAFF. DNA of the CDR3: TGTGCCAGCAGTCTATTCGGGACGGCGAACACTGAAGCTTTCTTT.

The sample holds many counts of this clonotype. The genes are TRBV28 and TRBJ1-4; a possible D gene is TRBD1 (5 bases). Germline V CDR1 and CDR2: MDHEN, SYDVKM. V dropped 4 bases and J dropped 5 bases, with 14 bases sitting between them. The CDR3 runs to 15 residues. In DNA form, the CDR3 reads TGTGCCAGCAGTTCTAGGGACGGCCCAAATGAAAAACTGTTTTTT. Protein product: CASSSRDGPNEKLFF.

This clonotype was seen only a few times. J is TRBJ2-2 and V is TRBV24-1; TRBD1 agrees at 9 bases. The CDR3 runs 17 residues. V lost 1 base to trimming and J lost 3 bases; unmatched junction nucleotides: 5. Germline loops: CDR1 KGHDR, CDR2 SFDVKD. The CDR3: CATSDFRGTGHTGELFF. The CDR3 bases are TGTGCCACCAGTGATTTTAGGGGGACAGGGCACACCGGGGAGCTGTTTTTT.

This clonotype was observed at least ten times. The chain has TRBV29-1 and TRBJ1-2; the D gene is possibly TRBD1 (6 bases). The CDR3 has 14 amino acids. Germline V gives CDR1 SQVTM, CDR2 ANQGSEA. V was cut by 5 bases and J by 5 bases, with 18 bases left in between. DNA for the CDR3: TGCAGCGTTAGGGGGTCTACGCGGTCTTATGGCTACACCTTC. This sequence encodes CSVRGSTRSYGYTF.

This clonotype was counted only a few times. The gene calls are TRBV12-3 or TRBV12-4 and TRBJ2-5, with D unresolved. This CDR3 is built from 15 residues. Trimming removed 2 bases from V and 5 bases from J, with 15 bases in between. DNA for the CDR3: TGTGCCAGCAGTTTACGGCAGCTTGGACGGGAGACCCAGTACTTC. It encodes CASSLRQLGRETQYF.

In its sample, this clonotype was seen many times. J is TRBJ2-1 and V is TRBV7-8, with 14 nucleotides matching TRBD2. CDR1 SGHVS and CDR2 FQNEAQ come from the germline V gene. The CDR3 has 18 residues. With V trimmed by 5 bases and J by 5 bases, 11 bases remained unmatched. The CDR3 DNA is TGTGCCAGCAGCCACACCCCGGGACTAGCGGGAGAGGACAATGAGCAGTTCTTC. It is translated as CASSHTPGLAGEDNEQFF.

The gene calls are TRBV7-9 and TRBJ2-7, with 10 bases lining up with TRBD1. With V trimmed by 3 bases and J by 4 bases, 6 bases remained unmatched. Germline CDR1 is SEHNR and CDR2 is FQNEAQ (reference sequence). This CDR3 is built from 15 residues. CDR3 residues: CASSFDRQGAYEQYF. Written as DNA, the CDR3 is TGTGCCAGCAGCTTCGATAGACAGGGGGCTTACGAGCAGTACTTC.

The sample holds many counts of this clonotype. V gene TRBV7-9 combines with J gene TRBJ1-2, with a tentative D call TRBD1 (6 bases). The CDR3 consists of 14 residues. From germline, CDR1 is SEHNR and CDR2 FQNEAQ (reference sequence). The V and J ends lost 5 bases and 0 bases respectively, with 10 bases between them. CDR3 protein: CASSHRVTNYGYTF. Here the CDR3 DNA reads TGTGCCAGCAGCCACAGGGTGACTAACTATGGCTACACCTTC. Combining the CDR3 with reference TRBV7-9 and TRBJ1-2 gives the whole variable domain DTGVSQNPRHKITKRGQNVTFRCDPISEHNRLYWYRQTLGQGPEFLTYFQNEAQLEKSRLLSDRFSAERPKGSFSTLEIQRTEQGDSAMYLCASSHRVTNYGYTFGSGTRLTVV.

This clonotype occurred many times. V is TRBV18 and J is TRBJ2-3, with unresolved D. The CDR3 length is 11 residues. The germline gives CDR1 KGHSH, CDR2 LQKENI. Trimming removed 7 bases from V and 6 bases from J, with 8 bases in between. The CDR3, as DNA: TGTGCCAGCTTACGGGCCGATACGCAGTATTTT. Its translation is CASLRADTQYF.

This clonotype was observed many times. This chain connects TRBV28 to TRBJ1-3, with D perhaps matching TRBD1 (5 bases). The CDR3 consists of 15 residues. Germline V gene data show CDR1 as MDHEN and CDR2 as SYDVKM. Trimming pared 6 bases from V and 5 bases from J, leaving 17 bases between. The CDR3 nucleotides read TGTGCCAGCAGACCTGCACAGGTCGGCAGAAACACCATATATTTT. This gives the protein CASRPAQVGRNTIYF. The whole variable domain, remainder taken from reference TRBV28 and TRBJ1-3, is DVKVTQSSRYLVKRTGEKVFLECVQDMDHENMFWYRQDPGLGLRLIYFSYDVKMKEKGDIPEGYSVSREKKERFSLILESASTNQTSMYLCASRPAQVGRNTIYFGEGSWLTVV.

There are many counts of this clonotype. The V gene is TRBV12-3 or TRBV12-4, the J gene TRBJ2-4, with TRBD2 matching over 9 bases. The CDR3 has 17 residues. J gave up 6 bases and V 5 bases, and 14 bases lay outside the gene matches. CDR3 DNA sequence: TGTGCCAGCAGTCGTGGGCAGCGGGAGGCAGGGAGAAACATTCAGTACTTC. Amino acids: CASSRGQREAGRNIQYF.

This clonotype was counted ten times or more. The rearrangement links TRBV20-1 to TRBJ1-5; D is unresolved. The CDR3 runs 15 residues. With 4 bases removed from V and 2 bases from J, the gap between germline ends came to 15 bases. The germline V gene has CDR1 DFQATT and CDR2 SNEGSKA (reference sequence). This CDR3 is CSANPGREGNQPQHF. In DNA form, the CDR3 reads TGCAGTGCTAACCCCGGACGAGAGGGCAATCAGCCCCAGCATTTT.

Ten or more counts support this clonotype. The V and J genes are TRBV28 and TRBJ1-4; 10 bases match TRBD1. The CDR3 totals 14 residues. Germline V gives CDR1 MDHEN, CDR2 SYDVKM. The junction had 6 bases not matched to a gene; V was cut back by 6 bases and J by 8 bases. The CDR3 coding sequence is TGTGCCAGCAGCTCCGGGACAGGGGAAGAAAAACTGTTTTTT. Protein: CASSSGTGEEKLFF.

This clonotype was detected many times. V is TRBV20-1 and J is TRBJ2-2; D remains ambiguous. Germline V lookup: CDR1 DFQATT, CDR2 SNEGSKA (reference sequence). The CDR3 totals 16 residues. V lost 0 bases and J 5 bases, leaving 16 bases between the germline ends. In DNA form, the CDR3 reads TGCAGTGCTAGAGATCAAGGCGCGAAAGGGACCGGGGAGCTGTTTTTT. This translates into CSARDQGAKGTGELFF.

This clonotype came up many times. The chain carries TRBV29-1 and TRBJ2-6; the D gene is possibly TRBD1 (6 bases). V was clipped by 5 bases and J by 0 bases, with 11 bases between them. CDR3 length equals 15 residues. In germline, CDR1 is SQVTM, CDR2 ANQGSEA. CDR3: CSVTDSFSGANVLTF. The CDR3 nucleotides read TGCAGCGTTACGGACAGTTTCTCTGGGGCCAACGTCCTGACTTTC.

This clonotype has a count of ten or more. The chain uses TRBV9 and TRBJ1-1; D ambiguous. The CDR3 is made up of 14 amino acids. CDR1 SGDLS and CDR2 YYNGEE come from the germline V gene. V lost 3 bases and J lost 5, with 14 bases in between. CDR3 sequence: CASSASRVGTEAFF. The CDR3 DNA reads as TGTGCCAGCAGCGCGTCGCGGGTAGGAACTGAAGCTTTCTTT.

On this clonotype: At one end the junction does not follow the germline gene, possibly because of a read error. The chain is built from TRBV6-1 and TRBJ2-3, with 7 nucleotides matching TRBD1. There are 16 residues in the CDR3. CDR1 is MNHNS, CDR2 SASEGT, per germline. CDR3 sequence: CASSEAQVRGSDMQYF. The CDR3 DNA sequence: TGTGCCAGCAGTGAAGCGCAGGTCAGGGGGTCAGATATGCAGTATTTT.

Many counts were recorded for this clonotype. This sequence joins TRBV4-2 and TRBJ2-1, with a possible D match to TRBD2 (5 bases). The length of the CDR3 is 16 residues. The V end lost 1 base, the J end lost 0 bases, and 10 bases lay between the germline ends. In germline, CDR1 is LGHNA, CDR2 YNFKEQ. DNA for the CDR3: TGTGCCAGCAGCCAAGCTGGACTCGGCTCCTACAATGAGCAGTTCTTC. As protein: CASSQAGLGSYNEQFF.

This clonotype has at least ten counts. V gene TRBV10-2 combines with J gene TRBJ1-1; possible D gene TRBD1, 6 bases. The CDR3 is made up of 13 amino acids. In germline, CDR1 is WSHSY, CDR2 SAAADI. The ends were cut back, 3 bases at V and 4 bases at J, with 9 bases in the middle. CDR3 in DNA: TGCGCCAGCAGTGATGACAGGAGCACTGAAGCTTTCTTT. Amino acid sequence: CASSDDRSTEAFF.

This clonotype appeared many times. The gene calls are TRBV7-7 and TRBJ2-5, with D possibly matching TRBD2 (5 bases). V was shortened by 3 bases and J by 4 bases, with 12 bases between the two germline ends. The germline V gene encodes CDR1 SSHAT and CDR2 FNYEAQ (reference sequence). The CDR3 spans 14 residues. As DNA, the CDR3 is TGTGCCAGCAGCTTTGGTAGCGTTCGAGAGACCCAGTACTTC. Amino acid sequence: CASSFGSVRETQYF.

The table lists this clonotype with a few counts. V usage is TRBV6-5 and J usage is TRBJ1-5; no clear D gene. V dropped 0 bases and J dropped 7 bases, with 7 bases sitting between them. The CDR3 length is 13 residues. CDR1 and CDR2 (germline): MNHEY, SVGAGI. CDR3 DNA sequence: TGTGCCAGCAGTTACTCAAGGGTCCAGCCCCAGCATTTT. This sequence encodes CASSYSRVQPQHF.

This clonotype came up many times. The gene calls are TRBV7-9 and TRBJ2-1, with TRBD2 identical over 11 bases. Trimming took 5 bases from V and 4 from J; bases not matched to a gene: 4. CDR3 length equals 15 residues. CDR1 SEHNR and CDR2 FQNEAQ come from the germline V gene (reference sequence). The CDR3 coding sequence is TGTGCCAGCAGCCCGAGACTAGCGGGGTACAATGAGCAGTTCTTC. This translates into CASSPRLAGYNEQFF.

This sequence joins TRBV5-6 and TRBJ2-3; D ambiguous. The V gene lost 1 base and the J gene lost 6 bases, with 15 bases spanning the gap. CDR3 length equals 15 residues. Germline assignment: CDR1 SGHDT and CDR2 YYEEEE. CDR3 in amino acids: CASSLTAALGDTQYF. DNA for the CDR3: TGTGCCAGCAGCTTGACGGCCGCCCTGGGGGATACGCAGTATTTT.

This clonotype was picked up many times. A read error may account for a junction end that differs from germline. The V call is TRBV29-1, the J call TRBJ2-3; D uncertain. CDR1 and CDR2 from the germline V gene are SQVTM and ANQGSEA. The CDR3 runs to 13 residues. The CDR3 DNA follows: TGCAGCGCTGAAGTCCTCGGCACAGATACGCAGTATTTT. Its protein product is CSAEVLGTDTQYF.

The V call is TRBV6-5, the J call TRBJ1-2, with a tentative D call TRBD1 (6 bases). Trimming pared 2 bases from V and 8 bases from J, leaving 18 bases between. Germline-derived CDR1 and CDR2 are MNHEY and SVGAGI. The CDR3 is 15 residues long. The CDR3 nucleotides read TGTGCCAGCAGTTACGAGTCGGGGGGCGCGAGAGGCTACACCTTC. This gives the protein CASSYESGGARGYTF.

This clonotype was recorded many times. V is TRBV7-2 and J is TRBJ1-5; D might be TRBD1 (6 bases). This CDR3 is 17 amino acids long. Trimming removed 1 base from V and 1 base from J, with 14 bases in between. Germline CDR1 and CDR2: SGHTA and FQGNSA. The CDR3 DNA sequence: TGTGCCAGCAGCTTAGGACAGGCGTTGTGGAGCAATCAGCCCCAGCATTTT. It specifies CASSLGQALWSNQPQHF.

This clonotype was seen at least ten times. This chain connects TRBV4-1 to TRBJ1-5, with 9 bases fitting TRBD1. The V gene end was trimmed by 4 bases and the J gene end by 5 bases; junction bases not matched to a gene: 9. The CDR3 covers 16 residues. Germline lookup yields CDR1 MGHRA and CDR2 YSYEKL. The CDR3 loop reads CASSPQVGTGYQPQHF. CDR3 in DNA: TGCGCCAGCAGCCCCCAGGTCGGGACAGGGTATCAGCCCCAGCATTTT.

This clonotype was recorded many times. The CDR3 DNA follows: TGTGCCAGCAGCCAAGAAGGGAAGACCCAGTACTTC. Protein: CASSQEGKTQYF. The chain is built from TRBV14 and TRBJ2-5, with D unresolved. V lost 0 bases and J 6 bases, leaving 5 bases between the germline ends. Germline CDR1 and CDR2: SGHDN and FVKESK. The CDR3 runs 12 residues.